Listed below are T cell receptor beta chains from one sample, sequenced in a study of cytomegalovirus exposure and HLA in healthy donors. Method: immunoSEQ multiplex PCR; TCRdb's copy keeps in-frame clones and lacks some. Of about 88,000 clones listed, about 87% are singletons. Sequenced: PBMCs. These receptors were obtained from a man aged 18 to 30 in good health and CMV-seronegative. Both conserved end residues are part of each CDR3. Each record gives: clone size, J gene, V gene, D gene, CDR3 protein, CDR3 DNA. The D gene is left open where the match is weak. Part of the rows lack a size; the others show once, few, many or a class for expanded clones.

-	TRBJ1-1	TRBV7-9	TRBD1	CSSSFGSTGGTEAFF	TGTTCCAGCAGCTTCGGGTCTACAGGGGGCACTGAAGCTTTCTTT
-	TRBJ2-3	TRBV5-4	-	CASGVGSTDTQYF	TGTGCCAGTGGAGTTGGGAGCACAGATACGCAGTATTTT
few	TRBJ2-3	TRBV10-3	-	CAISGLRAGKDTDTQYF	TGTGCCATCAGTGGACTTCGGGCGGGGAAGGACACAGATACGCAGTATTTT
once	TRBJ2-7	TRBV4-1	-	CASSQDVRQGGIEQYF	TGCGCCAGCAGCCAAGACGTCAGGCAAGGGGGTATCGAGCAGTACTTC
-	TRBJ1-5	TRBV7-9	-	CASSLTAAQPQHF	TGTGCCAGCAGCCTGACAGCAGCTCAGCCCCAGCATTTT
-	TRBJ2-7	TRBV7-2	-	CASSRQGRDEQYF	TGTGCCAGCAGCCGGCAGGGTAGGGACGAGCAGTACTTC
-	TRBJ1-5	TRBV2	-	CASSGTSIYQPQHF	TGTGCCAGTTCCGGGACAAGTATTTATCAGCCCCAGCATTTT
once	TRBJ2-1	TRBV6-4	-	CASSDSTAGEQFF	TGTGCCAGCAGTGACTCGACAGCGGGTGAGCAGTTCTTC
-	TRBJ1-1	TRBV7-9	-	CASSPRDGPEAFF	TGTGCCAGCAGCCCACGGGATGGCCCTGAAGCTTTCTTT
few	TRBJ2-2	TRBV4-3	-	CASSPHFTGELFF	TGCGCCAGCAGCCCCCACTTCACCGGGGAGCTGTTTTTT
-	TRBJ2-3	TRBV25-1	-	CASTGGTSTDTQYF	TGTGCCAGCACAGGAGGGACTAGCACAGATACGCAGTATTTT
-	TRBJ2-1	TRBV6-1	TRBD1	CASSEPGQGGHEQFF	TGTGCCAGCAGTGAACCCGGACAGGGAGGCCATGAGCAGTTCTTC
-	TRBJ2-5	TRBV7-7	TRBD2	CASSLAPAGGVWTQYF	TGTGCCAGCAGCTTAGCGCCCGCGGGGGGGGTCTGGACCCAGTACTTC
-	TRBJ2-3	TRBV7-8	TRBD2	CASSQRLALSTDTQYF	TGTGCCAGCAGCCAACGACTAGCGCTGAGCACAGATACGCAGTATTTT
-	TRBJ2-5	TRBV11-3	-	CASSLGRGEQYF	TGTGCCAGCAGCTTAGGACGCGGGGAGCAGTACTTC
-	TRBJ1-5	TRBV19	TRBD1	CASRYSDRGLSQPQHF	TGTGCCAGTAGATATTCGGACAGGGGCTTGAGTCAGCCCCAGCATTTT
once	TRBJ2-7	TRBV7-9	-	CASSPVTDIISYEQYF	TGTGCCAGCAGCCCGGTAACGGACATTATTTCCTACGAGCAGTACTTC
-	TRBJ2-1	TRBV7-6	-	CASSRTAAGNEQFF	TGTGCCAGCAGCCGGACAGCGGCTGGCAATGAGCAGTTCTTC
once	TRBJ1-6	TRBV2	TRBD1	CASSADRASPLHF	TGTGCCAGCAGTGCGGACAGGGCCTCACCCCTCCACTTT
-	TRBJ1-1	TRBV5-4	-	CASSSGGWSGGTEAFF	TGTGCCAGCAGCTCCGGTGGGTGGTCGGGGGGGACTGAAGCTTTCTTT
-	TRBJ1-3	TRBV28	-	CASSFGRGPAGNTIYF	TGTGCCAGCAGTTTCGGTCGAGGTCCTGCTGGAAACACCATATATTTT
-	TRBJ2-7	TRBV7-8	TRBD2	CASSLLAGVYEQYF	TGTGCCAGCAGCTTACTAGCGGGAGTTTACGAGCAGTACTTC
-	TRBJ1-5	TRBV6-1	-	CASRKAGKDQPQHF	TGTGCCAGCAGGAAGGCAGGAAAAGATCAGCCCCAGCATTTT
-	TRBJ2-7	TRBV27	TRBD1	CASSGTAYEQYF	TGTGCCAGCAGCGGGACAGCCTACGAGCAGTACTTC
-	TRBJ2-7	TRBV10-3	-	CAISEDSYEQYF	TGTGCCATCAGTGAGGACAGTTACGAGCAGTACTTC
-	TRBJ2-3	TRBV9	-	CASSVVSGSTDTQYF	TGTGCCAGCAGCGTAGTCTCAGGGAGCACAGATACGCAGTATTTT
few	TRBJ2-1	TRBV25-1	TRBD1	CASNTGTGNEQFF	TGTGCCAGCAACACCGGGACAGGGAATGAGCAGTTCTTC
-	TRBJ1-3	TRBV16	TRBD1	CASSQYRTGDGNTIYF	TGTGCCAGCAGCCAATACAGAACAGGGGACGGAAACACCATATATTTT
-	TRBJ1-2	TRBV7-8	TRBD1	CASTLRDRAYGYTF	TGTGCCAGCACCCTCCGGGACAGGGCCTATGGCTACACCTTC
-	TRBJ2-1	TRBV11-2	TRBD2	CASSSTGGVIEQFF	TGTGCCAGCAGCTCAACGGGGGGAGTCATTGAGCAGTTCTTC
-	TRBJ2-2	TRBV11-3	-	CASSPPGDTGELFF	TGTGCCAGCAGCCCGCCGGGGGACACCGGGGAGCTGTTTTTT
-	TRBJ2-7	TRBV6-5	TRBD2	CASSSRLAGGYEQYF	TGTGCCAGCAGTAGTCGACTAGCGGGAGGATACGAGCAGTACTTC
-	TRBJ1-1	TRBV27	TRBD1	CASSRDRDYMNTEAFF	TGTGCCAGCAGTCGGGACAGGGATTACATGAACACTGAAGCTTTCTTT
-	TRBJ1-6	TRBV19	TRBD1	CASNLRGNSPLHF	TGTGCCAGTAACCTCAGGGGGAATTCACCCCTCCACTTT
once	TRBJ2-3	TRBV2	-	CASRERRGRLPTDTQYF	TGTGCCAGCAGGGAGAGGAGGGGCAGGCTCCCCACAGATACGCAGTATTTT
-	TRBJ2-1	TRBV6-5	-	CASSPDRSSYNEQFF	TGTGCCAGCAGCCCCGACAGGAGCTCCTACAATGAGCAGTTCTTC
-	TRBJ1-5	TRBV27	-	CASGSWTEDQPQHF	TGTGCCAGCGGTTCGTGGACTGAAGATCAGCCCCAGCATTTT
-	TRBJ2-7	TRBV7-2	-	CASSGARTGSYEQYF	TGTGCCAGCAGCGGAGCAAGGACTGGCTCCTACGAGCAGTACTTC
-	TRBJ1-1	TRBV4-1	-	CASSQPLNTEAFF	TGCGCCAGCAGCCAACCCTTGAACACTGAAGCTTTCTTT
-	TRBJ2-7	TRBV5-1	TRBD1	CASSLAGQGFDEQYF	TGCGCCAGCAGCTTGGCGGGACAGGGGTTCGACGAGCAGTACTTC
-	TRBJ1-1	TRBV30	TRBD1	CAWAQRTGGAGTEAFF	TGTGCCTGGGCCCAAAGGACAGGGGGCGCGGGCACTGAAGCTTTCTTT
-	TRBJ2-2	TRBV7-7	-	CASSQNWGSQNTGELFF	TGTGCTAGCAGCCAAAACTGGGGCTCCCAGAACACCGGGGAGCTGTTTTTT
-	TRBJ1-4	TRBV6-1	-	CASRHQGTPKLFF	TGTGCCAGCAGGCACCAGGGGACGCCAAAACTGTTTTTT
-	TRBJ1-5	TRBV19	-	CASSMLGQPQHF	TGTGCCAGTAGTATGCTCGGTCAGCCCCAGCATTTT
-	TRBJ2-5	TRBV28	TRBD2	CASAAGGSQETQYF	TGTGCCAGCGCCGCGGGAGGGAGCCAAGAGACCCAGTACTTC
-	TRBJ2-5	TRBV5-4	-	CASSLLTGLETQYF	TGTGCCAGCAGCTTGTTGACAGGATTAGAGACCCAGTACTTC
-	TRBJ1-1	TRBV19	TRBD1	CASSILQGPEAFF	TGTGCCAGTAGTATACTACAGGGGCCTGAAGCTTTCTTT
-	TRBJ2-7	TRBV28	TRBD2	CASTLMSGTSSYEQYF	TGTGCCAGCACCCTAATGAGCGGGACGAGCTCCTACGAGCAGTACTTC
-	TRBJ2-1	TRBV5-1	-	CASSLEPGFYNEQFF	TGCGCCAGCAGCTTGGAACCCGGGTTCTACAATGAGCAGTTCTTC
-	TRBJ2-7	TRBV6-5	TRBD1	CASRGGAYHEQYF	TGTGCCAGCAGAGGGGGCGCGTATCACGAGCAGTACTTC
once	TRBJ2-5	TRBV11-1	TRBD2	CASSLDPLAEGTQYF	TGTGCCAGCAGCTTAGATCCTCTAGCGGAGGGGACCCAGTACTTC
-	TRBJ1-1	TRBV5-8	-	CASSLGTQGEAFF	TGTGCCAGCAGCTTGGGGACCCAGGGTGAAGCTTTCTTT
-	TRBJ1-5	TRBV7-2	TRBD1	CASSLEGARGQPQHF	TGTGCCAGCAGCTTAGAGGGGGCGCGGGGTCAGCCCCAGCATTTT
-	TRBJ2-1	TRBV7-6	TRBD2	CASRPLSGRGTNEQFF	TGTGCCAGCAGACCCTTGAGCGGGAGGGGGACCAATGAGCAGTTCTTC
-	TRBJ2-5	TRBV6-1	TRBD1	CASNLDRGAETQYF	TGTGCCAGCAACCTGGACAGGGGGGCCGAGACCCAGTACTTC
-	TRBJ2-7	TRBV7-2	TRBD2	CASSSTGTSACEQYF	TGTGCCAGCAGCTCCACCGGGACTAGTGCCTGCGAGCAGTACTTC
-	TRBJ1-3	TRBV19	-	CASTMTGFSSGNTIYF	TGTGCCAGTACCATGACGGGTTTCTCCTCTGGAAACACCATATATTTT